A selection of T cell receptor beta chains follows, all from one sample in a study of OX40 agonist ivuxolimab in advanced cancers. Profiled with immunoSEQ multiplex PCR; TCRdb holds only in-frame clones, not every one. The repertoire holds roughly 110,000 clones, with about nine tenths as singletons. The source material was CD4+ or CD8+ T cells sorted from blood, sampled in a trial of the OX40 agonist ivuxolimab. Source of these receptors: an adult with an advanced solid tumor such as melanoma, head and neck, liver or kidney cancer. Each CDR3 is given with its conserved first and last residue. A D gene is named only where the DNA matches it firmly. Size is omitted from some rows. Given values are once, few, many or a class for expanded clones.

CSVANMENIQYF	TGCAGCGTTGCAAACATGGAAAACATTCAGTACTTC	TRBJ2-4	TRBV29-1	.	.
CASSHRENTIYF	TGTGCCAGCAGTCACAGGGAAAACACCATATATTTT	TRBJ1-3	TRBV28	once	.
CASSVVGGETQYF	TGTGCCAGCAGTGTGGTAGGGGGAGAGACCCAGTACTTC	TRBJ2-5	TRBV6-1	.	.
CASTTQPMNTEAFF	TGCGCCAGCACCACCCAACCAATGAACACTGAAGCTTTCTTT	TRBJ1-1	TRBV5-1	.	.
CASSLAGQRGRKETQYF	TGTGCCAGCAGCTTAGCGGGGCAGCGGGGGAGAAAAGAGACCCAGTACTTC	TRBJ2-5	TRBV7-2	.	TRBD2
CAWSVQTGRETQYF	TGTGCCTGGAGTGTCCAAACAGGTCGCGAGACCCAGTACTTC	TRBJ2-5	TRBV30	.	.
CASSSGGSYNSPLHF	TGTGCCAGCAGCTCAGGGGGCTCCTATAATTCACCCCTCCACTTT	TRBJ1-6	TRBV6-5	.	TRBD1
CASSSRGSYEQYF	TGTGCCAGCAGTTCTCGGGGTTCCTACGAGCAGTACTTC	TRBJ2-7	TRBV27	.	.
CASSHDRYEQYF	TGCGCCAGCAGCCACGACAGGTACGAGCAGTACTTC	TRBJ2-7	TRBV5-1	once	.
CASIGAGGASYEQYF	TGTGCCAGCATAGGTGCAGGGGGCGCATCCTACGAGCAGTACTTC	TRBJ2-7	TRBV6-5	.	TRBD1
CASSLGGGASGNTIYF	TGTGCCAGCAGCTTAGGGGGGGGCGCCTCTGGAAACACCATATATTTT	TRBJ1-3	TRBV7-2	.	.
CASSGGQGKNTGELFF	TGTGCCAGCAGTGGTGGACAGGGGAAAAACACCGGGGAGCTGTTTTTT	TRBJ2-2	TRBV2	.	TRBD1
CASRGQSGGALKQYF	TGTGCCAGCAGGGGCCAAAGCGGGGGGGCTCTGAAGCAGTATTTT	TRBJ2-3	TRBV2	.	TRBD2
CSVESGGTDTQYF	TGCAGCGTTGAATCGGGGGGGACAGATACGCAGTATTTT	TRBJ2-3	TRBV29-1	.	TRBD2
CAWSVGGDTQYF	TGTGCCTGGAGTGTAGGTGGAGATACGCAGTATTTT	TRBJ2-3	TRBV30	.	.
CASSKTTGSSTDTQYF	TGCGCCAGCAGCAAAACGACAGGTTCTAGCACAGATACGCAGTATTTT	TRBJ2-3	TRBV5-1	.	.
CASSLPGDRGRAFF	TGTGCCAGCAGTTTACCTGGAGACAGGGGGCGAGCTTTCTTT	TRBJ1-1	TRBV27	.	TRBD1
CASRRGAAFSYEQYF	TGTGCCAGCAGGCGGGGGGCAGCCTTCTCCTACGAGCAGTACTTC	TRBJ2-7	TRBV28	.	TRBD2
CASTPSGGRYTGELFF	TGTGCCAGTACCCCTAGCGGGGGCCGATACACCGGGGAGCTGTTTTTT	TRBJ2-2	TRBV19	few	TRBD2
CASRLRTLQNNSPLHF	TGTGCCAGCAGGCTGAGGACCCTACAAAATAATTCACCCCTCCACTTT	TRBJ1-6	TRBV27	.	.
CASSLVADPEETQYF	TGCGCCAGCAGCTTGGTGGCAGACCCGGAAGAGACCCAGTACTTC	TRBJ2-5	TRBV5-1	.	.
CASGTGGYNEQFF	TGCGCCAGCGGGACAGGGGGCTACAATGAGCAGTTCTTC	TRBJ2-1	TRBV5-1	.	TRBD1
CASSLLGANYGYTF	TGTGCCAGCAGTTTATTGGGAGCTAACTATGGCTACACCTTC	TRBJ1-2	TRBV27	.	.
CASSDRGSSPLHF	TGTGCCAGCAGCGACAGGGGCAGCTCACCCCTCCACTTT	TRBJ1-6	TRBV6-5	.	TRBD1
CASSFPGSGNTIYF	TGTGCCAGCAGTTTCCCAGGGTCAGGAAACACCATATATTTT	TRBJ1-3	TRBV6-5	.	.
CAISGDSYEQYF	TGTGCCATCAGTGGGGACAGTTACGAGCAGTACTTC	TRBJ2-7	TRBV10-3	once	TRBD1
CASKGGGSTGELFF	TGCGCCAGCAAGGGGGGCGGAAGCACCGGGGAGCTGTTTTTT	TRBJ2-2	TRBV5-1	.	.
CASSLVQGSNQPQHF	TGTGCCAGCAGCTTAGTCCAGGGTAGCAATCAGCCCCAGCATTTT	TRBJ1-5	TRBV7-8	.	.
CASSQAGGNTIYF	TGTGCCAGCAGCCAAGCAGGGGGTAACACCATATATTTT	TRBJ1-3	TRBV4-2	few	TRBD1
CAWNRGGNQPQHF	TGTGCCTGGAACCGAGGGGGGAATCAGCCCCAGCATTTT	TRBJ1-5	TRBV30	.	.
CASSLALFMNTEAFF	TGTGCCAGCAGCTTAGCTCTGTTCATGAACACTGAAGCTTTCTTT	TRBJ1-1	TRBV11-2	.	.
CASSSGLDYEQYF	TGTGCCAGCAGTTCCGGACTGGACTACGAGCAGTACTTC	TRBJ2-7	TRBV11-2	.	.
CASRVSNEQYF	TGTGCCAGCAGGGTCTCCAACGAGCAGTACTTC	TRBJ2-7	TRBV6-1	.	.
CASSNRGQIEKLFF	TGTGCCAGCAGCAACAGGGGGCAGATTGAAAAACTGTTTTTT	TRBJ1-4	TRBV5-4	.	TRBD1
CAISLQGYEQYF	TGTGCCATCAGCCTACAGGGGTACGAGCAGTACTTC	TRBJ2-7	TRBV10-3	few	TRBD1
CASDGNFNYGYTF	TGTGCCTCGGACGGAAACTTCAACTATGGCTACACCTTC	TRBJ1-2	TRBV30	.	.
CASSQDTRGPYTGELFF	TGCGCCAGCAGCCAAGATACGAGGGGGCCGTACACCGGGGAGCTGTTTTTT	TRBJ2-2	TRBV4-1	.	TRBD1
CASTLQGGSTEAFF	TGTGCCAGCACCCTACAGGGGGGTAGTACTGAAGCTTTCTTT	TRBJ1-1	TRBV28	.	TRBD1
CASSRGGTGSSYEQYF	TGTGCCAGCAGCCGAGGGGGGACAGGGAGCTCCTACGAGCAGTACTTC	TRBJ2-7	TRBV11-2	.	TRBD1